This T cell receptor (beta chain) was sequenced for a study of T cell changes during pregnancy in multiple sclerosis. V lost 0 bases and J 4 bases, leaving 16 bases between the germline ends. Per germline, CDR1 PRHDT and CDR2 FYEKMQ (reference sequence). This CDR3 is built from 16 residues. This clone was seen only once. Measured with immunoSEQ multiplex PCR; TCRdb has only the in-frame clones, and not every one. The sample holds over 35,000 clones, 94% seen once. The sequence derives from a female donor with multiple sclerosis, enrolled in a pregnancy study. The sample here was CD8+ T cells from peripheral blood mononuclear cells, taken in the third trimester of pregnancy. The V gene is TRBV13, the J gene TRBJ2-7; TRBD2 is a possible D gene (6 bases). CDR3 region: CASSLGRGALGYEQYF. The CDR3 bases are TGTGCCAGCAGCTTAGGACGCGGGGCCCTGGGTTACGAGCAGTACTTC.